These 14 T cell receptor beta chains were all obtained from the same sample, sequenced in a study of fetal regulatory T cell absence and autoimmunity. Data came from immunoSEQ multiplex PCR; TCRdb stores just in-frame clones and leaves some out. The table has some 44,000 clones, about four fifths seen once. Source material: cord blood. All receptors derive from a newborn boy with IPEX syndrome.

The chain links TRBV19 to TRBJ2-3; the match to TRBD2 covers 9 bases. CDR1 is LNHDA, CDR2 SQIVND, per germline (reference sequence). With V trimmed by 7 bases and J by 5 bases, 10 bases remained unmatched. CDR3 size: 15 residues. CDR3 DNA sequence: TGTGCCAGTATGCAGGGTAGCGGGGGAGTAGATACGCAGTATTTT. The encoded protein is CASMQGSGGVDTQYF.

The J gene is TRBJ1-5, the V gene TRBV5-8; no clear D gene. Germline V lookup: CDR1 SGHTS, CDR2 YDEGEE. This CDR3 region has 12 residues. V was clipped by 5 bases and J by 4 bases, with 7 bases between them. CDR3 coding DNA: TGTGCCAGCAGGAAGACAAATCAGCCCCAGCATTTT. Protein sequence: CASRKTNQPQHF.

CDR3: CASSPLGQGGETQYF. As DNA, the CDR3 is TGTGCCAGCAGTCCCCTTGGACAGGGTGGTGAGACCCAGTACTTC. The chain carries TRBV6-6 and TRBJ2-5; 8 positions agree with TRBD1. Germline V lookup: CDR1 MNHNY, CDR2 SVGAGI (reference sequence). Germline trimming cut 5 bases from V and 5 bases from J; bases unmatched to any gene: 10. The CDR3 extends over 15 amino acids.

This clone came up once. The V gene is TRBV11-2, the J gene TRBJ2-3; 7 bases fit TRBD1. The CDR3 extends over 16 amino acids. With 4 bases clipped from V and 6 bases from J, the junction kept 13 bases outside the gene matches. Germline assignment: CDR1 SGHAT and CDR2 FQNNGV. For the CDR3, the DNA is TGTGCCAGCAGCTCCTTACAGGGGCGGCGAAGGGATACGCAGTATTTT. This sequence encodes CASSSLQGRRRDTQYF.

This chain joins TRBV7-2 and TRBJ2-1; 13 positions match TRBD2. The trim removed 4 bases at V and 0 bases at J, leaving 6 bases unmatched. The CDR3 contains 18 residues. The germline gives CDR1 SGHTA, CDR2 FQGNSA. The CDR3 is CASSWTSGGPSSYNEQFF. CDR3 coding DNA: TGTGCCAGCAGCTGGACTAGCGGGGGACCAAGCTCCTACAATGAGCAGTTCTTC.

This chain joins TRBV6-5 and TRBJ1-2; the match to TRBD1 covers 7 bases. Germline V CDR1 and CDR2: MNHEY, SVGAGI. Trimming took 6 bases from V and 3 from J; bases not matched to a gene: 4. This CDR3 contains 13 residues. The CDR3 sequence: CASSPDRDYGYTF. The CDR3 coding sequence is TGTGCCAGCAGCCCTGACAGGGACTATGGCTACACCTTC.

The V call is TRBV4-1, the J call TRBJ2-5, with 9 bases aligning to TRBD2. Germline V gene data show CDR1 as MGHRA and CDR2 as YSYEKL. The junction had 9 bases not matched to a gene; V was cut back by 0 bases and J by 4 bases. The CDR3 extends over 17 amino acids. The CDR3 sequence: CASSQDRREGHGETQYF. CDR3 coding DNA: TGCGCCAGCAGCCAAGATCGGCGGGAGGGCCATGGAGAGACCCAGTACTTC.

The V call is TRBV5-1, the J call TRBJ2-3, with no clear D. With 3 bases removed from V and 5 bases from J, the gap between germline ends came to 10 bases. Germline V gene sequence: CDR1 SGHRS, CDR2 YFSETQ. The CDR3 sequence is 13 residues long. CDR3 DNA sequence: TGCGCCAGCAGCTCCTACTCGTTAGATACGCAGTATTTT. Amino acids: CASSSYSLDTQYF.

The chain joins TRBV7-2 to TRBJ2-2; 9 bases fit TRBD2. This CDR3 is built from 16 residues. The germline CDR1 and CDR2 sequences are SGHTA and FQGNSA. J was trimmed by 3 bases and V by 0 bases; bases with no gene match: 2. The CDR3 protein is CASSLASGSHTGELFF. The CDR3 DNA sequence: TGTGCCAGCAGCTTAGCTAGCGGGAGCCACACCGGGGAGCTGTTTTTT.

The chain combines TRBV6-5 with TRBJ1-6, with D unclear. The V gene lost 2 bases and the J gene lost 0 bases, with 2 bases spanning the gap. The CDR3 has 14 residues. The germline V gene has CDR1 MNHEY and CDR2 SVGAGI. CDR3 loop: CASSYSSYNSPLHF. The CDR3 DNA reads TGTGCCAGCAGTTACAGCTCCTATAATTCACCCCTCCACTTT.

V is TRBV7-9 and J is TRBJ1-3; D remains ambiguous. Germline-derived CDR1 and CDR2 are SEHNR and FQNEAQ (reference sequence). This CDR3 comprises 14 residues. V was trimmed by 5 bases and J by 3 bases, leaving 11 bases between them. The CDR3 region has the DNA TGTGCCAGCAGCCCCTCGCCAGTTGGAAACACCATATATTTT. As protein: CASSPSPVGNTIYF. The entire variable domain, with the rest obtained from reference TRBV7-9 and TRBJ1-3, is as follows: DTGVSQNPRHKITKRGQNVTFRCDPISEHNRLYWYRQTLGQGPEFLTYFQNEAQLEKSRLLSDRFSAERPKGSFSTLEIQRTEQGDSAMYLCASSPSPVGNTIYFGEGSWLTVV.

The V and J genes are TRBV7-9 and TRBJ1-5, with D tentatively TRBD1 (5 bases). CDR1 and CDR2 (germline): SEHNR, FQNEAQ (reference sequence). The CDR3 has 15 residues. The germline V and J ends were trimmed by 1 base and 1 base, with 8 bases remaining between them. The DNA of the CDR3 is TGTGCCAGCAGCTTAGGCCAGGGCAGCAATCAGCCCCAGCATTTT. Translated, it gives CASSLGQGSNQPQHF.

The CDR3 DNA is TGTGCCAGCCAGGAGGGACAGGAGAGCTCTGGGGCCAACGTCCTGACTTTC. Its translation is CASQEGQESSGANVLTF. The chain carries TRBV2 and TRBJ2-6, with 8 nucleotides matching TRBD1. CDR1 and CDR2 (germline): SNHLY, FYNNEI. V was clipped by 8 bases and J by 0 bases; unmatched bases: 9. The CDR3 is 17 residues long.

The chain links TRBV7-9 to TRBJ2-6; D is uncertain. The CDR3 is made up of 18 amino acids. Trimming left V 1 base short and J 2 bases short, with 15 bases between. Per the germline V gene, CDR1 is SEHNR and CDR2 is FQNEAQ (reference sequence). CDR3 sequence (DNA): TGTGCCAGCAGCTTAGACTACCTTGGGCTGACTGGGGCCAACGTCCTGACTTTC. Its translation: CASSLDYLGLTGANVLTF.